The rows below give T cell receptor beta chains drawn from one sample of a study of T cell responses to AZD1222 COVID-19 vaccine. Sequencing used immunoSEQ multiplex PCR; TCRdb keeps in-frame clones, though not all of them. The table records about 130,000 clones, about 90% of them present only once. This material consisted of peripheral blood, taken on day 0 of AZD1222 vaccination. These receptors were obtained from an adult in good health. The CDR3 runs from the conserved cysteine through the conserved F or W. A D gene is named only where the DNA matches it firmly. Rows may omit the clone size; those that give it use once, few, many or a size class.

abundance: .; v_gene: TRBV7-9; j_gene: TRBJ1-1; d_gene: TRBD1; CDR3aa: CASSQRQGDTEAFF; CDR3nt: TGTGCCAGCAGCCAACGACAGGGCGACACTGAAGCTTTCTTT
abundance: once; v_gene: TRBV5-1; j_gene: TRBJ2-5; d_gene: TRBD2; CDR3aa: CASSPWSSGGRETQYF; CDR3nt: TGCGCCAGCAGCCCCTGGTCGAGCGGGGGGCGGGAGACCCAGTACTTC
abundance: .; v_gene: TRBV4-1; j_gene: TRBJ1-3; d_gene: .; CDR3aa: CASSQDRRTLSGNTIYF; CDR3nt: TGCGCCAGCAGCCAAGATCGGCGGACCCTCTCTGGAAACACCATATATTTT
abundance: .; v_gene: TRBV11-2; j_gene: TRBJ2-7; d_gene: TRBD2; CDR3aa: CASTPREGSYEQYF; CDR3nt: TGTGCCAGCACCCCACGGGAGGGATCCTACGAGCAGTACTTC
abundance: .; v_gene: TRBV7-2; j_gene: TRBJ2-7; d_gene: .; CDR3aa: CASSLGGDGSSYEQYF; CDR3nt: TGTGCCAGCAGCTTAGGTGGGGACGGGAGCTCCTACGAGCAGTACTTC
abundance: .; v_gene: TRBV6-2/TRBV6-3; j_gene: TRBJ2-7; d_gene: .; CDR3aa: CASSYSELRYEQYF; CDR3nt: TGTGCCAGCAGTTATTCGGAGCTAAGGTACGAGCAGTACTTC
abundance: .; v_gene: TRBV5-4; j_gene: TRBJ1-3; d_gene: .; CDR3aa: CASSVNRGYNSGNTIYF; CDR3nt: TGTGCCAGCAGCGTCAACCGAGGATACAACTCTGGAAACACCATATATTTT
abundance: .; v_gene: TRBV3-1/TRBV3-2; j_gene: TRBJ2-7; d_gene: .; CDR3aa: CASSQAEHEQYF; CDR3nt: TGTGCCAGCAGCCAAGCAGAACACGAGCAGTACTTC
abundance: few; v_gene: TRBV28; j_gene: TRBJ2-3; d_gene: .; CDR3aa: CASSLGPVSVSNTQYF; CDR3nt: TGTGCCAGCAGTTTAGGTCCGGTATCGGTCTCCAATACGCAGTATTTT
abundance: .; v_gene: TRBV7-9; j_gene: TRBJ2-7; d_gene: TRBD2; CDR3aa: CASSYSGGDYEQYF; CDR3nt: TGTGCCAGCAGCTATAGCGGGGGGGACTACGAGCAGTACTTC
abundance: .; v_gene: TRBV7-6; j_gene: TRBJ1-5; d_gene: TRBD1; CDR3aa: CASSLRTGGGNQPQHF; CDR3nt: TGTGCCAGCAGCCTCCGGACAGGTGGGGGCAATCAGCCCCAGCATTTT
abundance: .; v_gene: TRBV5-1; j_gene: TRBJ1-6; d_gene: TRBD1; CDR3aa: CASSPPGTVLSLVNSPLHF; CDR3nt: TGCGCCAGCAGCCCCCCCGGGACAGTCTTATCTCTTGTTAATTCACCCCTCCACTTT
abundance: once; v_gene: TRBV27; j_gene: TRBJ2-2; d_gene: TRBD2; CDR3aa: CASATGGLRSGELFF; CDR3nt: TGTGCCAGTGCCACGGGGGGGCTACGGTCCGGGGAGCTGTTTTTT
abundance: .; v_gene: TRBV19; j_gene: TRBJ2-7; d_gene: .; CDR3aa: CATARGQTYEQYF; CDR3nt: TGTGCCACCGCCCGGGGGCAAACCTACGAGCAGTACTTC
abundance: .; v_gene: TRBV28; j_gene: TRBJ1-1; d_gene: .; CDR3aa: CAITPGGRSTEAFF; CDR3nt: TGTGCTATTACCCCGGGCGGGCGGAGTACTGAAGCTTTCTTT
abundance: .; v_gene: TRBV5-5; j_gene: TRBJ2-6; d_gene: TRBD1; CDR3aa: CASSRTGGLGANVLTF; CDR3nt: TGTGCCAGCAGCAGGACAGGGGGCCTGGGGGCCAACGTCCTGACTTTC
abundance: once; v_gene: TRBV27; j_gene: TRBJ1-4; d_gene: .; CDR3aa: CASSLGTLNEKLFF; CDR3nt: TGTGCCAGCAGTTTAGGTACCCTTAATGAAAAACTGTTTTTT
abundance: .; v_gene: TRBV28; j_gene: TRBJ1-3; d_gene: TRBD1; CDR3aa: CASSPPRQGSSGNTIYF; CDR3nt: TGTGCCAGCTCCCCCCCCCGACAGGGAAGCTCTGGAAACACCATATATTTT
abundance: .; v_gene: TRBV4-1; j_gene: TRBJ2-5; d_gene: .; CDR3aa: CASSIQETQYF; CDR3nt: TGCGCCAGCAGCATCCAAGAGACCCAGTACTTC
abundance: .; v_gene: TRBV6-5; j_gene: TRBJ2-2; d_gene: .; CDR3aa: CASSYSRWTGELFF; CDR3nt: TGTGCCAGCAGTTACTCGAGATGGACCGGGGAGCTGTTTTTT
abundance: .; v_gene: TRBV7-9; j_gene: TRBJ2-2; d_gene: .; CDR3aa: CASSLGLGELFF; CDR3nt: TGTGCCAGCAGCTTAGGCCTCGGGGAGCTGTTTTTT
abundance: .; v_gene: TRBV5-6; j_gene: TRBJ1-2; d_gene: TRBD1; CDR3aa: CASRYQPGQGAYGYTF; CDR3nt: TGTGCCAGCAGGTACCAGCCGGGACAGGGGGCTTATGGCTACACCTTC
abundance: .; v_gene: TRBV7-3; j_gene: TRBJ2-1; d_gene: .; CDR3aa: CASSLGLAGDNEQFF; CDR3nt: TGTGCCAGCAGCTTAGGGCTAGCAGGGGACAATGAGCAGTTCTTC
abundance: once; v_gene: TRBV7-2; j_gene: TRBJ2-2; d_gene: .; CDR3aa: CASSLAHRPGELFF; CDR3nt: TGTGCCAGCAGCTTAGCACACCGACCCGGGGAGCTGTTTTTT
abundance: .; v_gene: TRBV6-1; j_gene: TRBJ1-1; d_gene: TRBD1; CDR3aa: CASSEGWWTGVIVFF; CDR3nt: TGTGCCAGCAGTGAAGGGTGGTGGACAGGGGTTATAGTTTTCTTT
abundance: .; v_gene: TRBV28; j_gene: TRBJ2-3; d_gene: .; CDR3aa: CASSPGSEDTQYF; CDR3nt: TGTGCCAGCAGCCCAGGATCGGAGGATACGCAGTATTTT
abundance: .; v_gene: TRBV3-1/TRBV3-2; j_gene: TRBJ1-1; d_gene: .; CDR3aa: CATQGGKTEAFF; CDR3nt: TGTGCCACCCAAGGGGGGAAAACTGAAGCTTTCTTT
abundance: .; v_gene: TRBV6-6; j_gene: TRBJ2-7; d_gene: .; CDR3aa: CASSYVVGEQYF; CDR3nt: TGTGCCAGCAGTTACGTTGTCGGGGAGCAGTACTTC
abundance: few; v_gene: TRBV9; j_gene: TRBJ2-7; d_gene: .; CDR3aa: CASSPPGQIYEQYF; CDR3nt: TGTGCCAGCAGCCCCCCTGGGCAGATCTACGAGCAGTACTTC
abundance: .; v_gene: TRBV5-4; j_gene: TRBJ1-1; d_gene: .; CDR3aa: CASSDAYQGAGTEAFF; CDR3nt: TGTGCCAGCAGCGACGCATACCAGGGTGCGGGCACTGAAGCTTTCTTT
abundance: .; v_gene: TRBV2; j_gene: TRBJ2-7; d_gene: .; CDR3aa: CASRALRRSEQYF; CDR3nt: TGTGCCAGCAGGGCTTTACGGAGGAGCGAGCAGTACTTC
abundance: .; v_gene: TRBV27; j_gene: TRBJ2-1; d_gene: .; CDR3aa: CASSSSRWSYNEQFF; CDR3nt: TGTGCCAGCAGTTCCAGCCGGTGGTCGTACAATGAGCAGTTCTTC
abundance: .; v_gene: TRBV7-8; j_gene: TRBJ2-3; d_gene: .; CDR3aa: CASSYRRTSTDTQYF; CDR3nt: TGTGCCAGCAGCTACAGGCGGACTAGCACAGATACGCAGTATTTT
abundance: .; v_gene: TRBV11-1; j_gene: TRBJ1-2; d_gene: .; CDR3aa: CASSLTDGAYGYTF; CDR3nt: TGTGCCAGCAGCCTAACTGACGGGGCTTATGGCTACACCTTC
abundance: few; v_gene: TRBV30; j_gene: TRBJ1-3; d_gene: .; CDR3aa: CAWSLERGGNTIYF; CDR3nt: TGTGCCTGGAGTTTGGAACGTGGAGGAAACACCATATATTTT
abundance: .; v_gene: TRBV11-2; j_gene: TRBJ1-1; d_gene: .; CDR3aa: CASSKGITEAFF; CDR3nt: TGTGCCAGCAGCAAGGGGATCACTGAAGCTTTCTTT
abundance: .; v_gene: TRBV3-1/TRBV3-2; j_gene: TRBJ1-1; d_gene: .; CDR3aa: CASSHTPGNTEAFF; CDR3nt: TGTGCCAGCAGCCATACTCCAGGGAACACTGAAGCTTTCTTT
abundance: .; v_gene: TRBV10-3; j_gene: TRBJ2-7; d_gene: TRBD1; CDR3aa: CATTGQQTKSSYEQYF; CDR3nt: TGTGCCACAACGGGACAGCAAACCAAAAGCTCCTACGAGCAGTACTTC
abundance: .; v_gene: TRBV27; j_gene: TRBJ1-4; d_gene: .; CDR3aa: CASSLSRSLATNEKLFF; CDR3nt: TGTGCCAGCAGCCTATCCCGTTCACTTGCAACTAATGAAAAACTGTTTTTT
abundance: few; v_gene: TRBV6-5; j_gene: TRBJ1-1; d_gene: .; CDR3aa: CASRETRLNTEAFF; CDR3nt: TGTGCCAGCAGGGAGACAAGATTGAACACTGAAGCTTTCTTT